These 9 T cell receptor beta chains share one sample of origin, sequenced in a study of T cell responses to AZD1222 COVID-19 vaccine. Libraries were prepared by immunoSEQ multiplex PCR; TCRdb keeps only in-frame clonotypes and omits some of them. The sample consists of about 83,000 clones, around 93% of them appearing once. The sequences come from peripheral blood, collected 28 days after the second AZD1222 dose. The receptors here all came from an adult who received the AZD1222 COVID-19 vaccine.

The chain is built from TRBV3-1 (or the pseudogene TRBV3-2) and TRBJ2-6; D might be TRBD2 (5 bases). CDR1 is LGHDT and CDR2 is YNNKEL in the germline V gene (reference sequence). The CDR3 sequence is 17 residues long. Trimming cost V 4 bases and J 2 bases, with 15 bases left between them. The CDR3 coding sequence is TGTGCCAGCAGCCCGGTCAAGGACTGGACTGGGGCCAACGTCCTGACTTTC. Translation: CASSPVKDWTGANVLTF.

This rearrangement joins TRBV5-6 to TRBJ2-7; tentative D call: TRBD1 (5 bases). Trimming took 1 base from V and 2 from J, leaving 10 bases between them. This CDR3 comprises 14 residues. The germline gives CDR1 SGHDT, CDR2 YYEEEE. The CDR3 loop is CASSLTGSTYEQYF. CDR3 in DNA: TGTGCCAGCAGCTTGACAGGATCGACCTACGAGCAGTACTTC.

The rearrangement links TRBV29-1 to TRBJ1-3; D is perhaps TRBD1 (5 bases). Germline lookup yields CDR1 SQVTM and CDR2 ANQGSEA. V lost 7 bases, J lost 1 base, and 8 bases lay in between. This CDR3 has 12 amino acids. The CDR3 DNA follows: TGCAGCGCCTGGACATCTGGAAACACCATATATTTT. Its translation is CSAWTSGNTIYF.

The gene calls are TRBV4-2 and TRBJ2-7; 8 bases line up with TRBD2. V was pared by 0 bases and J by 2 bases, with 6 bases of the junction left unmatched. The CDR3 extends over 16 amino acids. Germline values: CDR1 LGHNA, CDR2 YNFKEQ. The CDR3 sequence: CASSQEQSGGAYEQYF. Written as DNA, the CDR3 is TGTGCCAGCAGCCAAGAACAGAGCGGGGGAGCCTACGAGCAGTACTTC.

On this clone itself: Germline is not matched at one junction end, which may reflect a read error. The chain recombines TRBV7-8 with TRBJ2-5; D is ambiguous. The germline V gene has CDR1 SGHVS and CDR2 FQNEAQ. This CDR3 region has 15 residues. CDR3 in DNA: TGTGCCAGCAGCTTAGTCCGGGCCAACCAGGAGACCCAGTACTTC. This gives the protein CASSLVRANQETQYF.

V is TRBV5-8 and J is TRBJ2-5; D may match TRBD1 or TRBD2 (5 bases each). The CDR3 length is 15 residues. Germline V lookup: CDR1 SGHTS, CDR2 YDEGEE. V was clipped by 5 bases and J by 1 base, with 15 bases between them. CDR3 protein: CASSPGSGLQETQYF. As DNA, the CDR3 is TGTGCCAGCAGTCCGGGTTCGGGGCTCCAAGAGACCCAGTACTTC.

The V gene is TRBV6-5, the J gene TRBJ2-3; 8 nucleotides align to TRBD2. This CDR3 has 16 amino acids. Losses at the gene ends were 2 bases for V and 2 bases for J; bases not matched to a gene: 6. Germline-derived CDR1 and CDR2 are MNHEY and SVGAGI. The CDR3 bases are TGTGCCAGCAGTTACGGCGGGAGGCGGGCCACAGATACGCAGTATTTT. Encoded protein: CASSYGGRRATDTQYF.

The rearrangement joins TRBV19 to TRBJ1-2; maybe TRBD1 (5 bases). Germline V gives CDR1 LNHDA, CDR2 SQIVND (reference sequence). V lost 4 bases and J lost 6, with 12 bases in between. This CDR3 region has 13 residues. DNA of the CDR3: TGTGCCAGTAGTAGGGACCTCGGCGATGGCTACACCTTC. The encoded protein is CASSRDLGDGYTF.

V gene TRBV6-5 combines with J gene TRBJ2-7, with 9 nucleotides matching TRBD2. Per germline, CDR1 MNHEY and CDR2 SVGAGI. The CDR3 totals 15 residues. V gave up 8 bases and J gave up 5 bases; unmatched junction bases: 13. Here the CDR3 DNA reads TGTGCCAGCGCCCTGGCGGGAGGGCCGCGGAACGAGCAGTACTTC. Its translation: CASALAGGPRNEQYF.